This T cell receptor (beta chain) comes out of a study of Tregs in tolerant kidney transplant recipients. TCRdb's copy holds only in-frame clones and misses some; the assay was immunoSEQ multiplex PCR. The data contain around 77,000 clones, roughly 98% of them singletons. Regarding this clone: The antigen remains unidentified.

General study results and limits: Donor-specific Treg expansion exceeded global Treg expansion in tolerant patients, suggesting antigen drive. No direct test of biological reproducibility was done here.

V was cut by 1 base and J by 7 bases, with 18 bases left in between. The germline V gene has CDR1 SGHRS and CDR2 YFSETQ. The CDR3 has 16 amino acids. The chain employs TRBV5-1 and TRBJ2-1; a possible D gene is TRBD1 (8 bases). The receptor was derived from a human donor who received a combined kidney and bone marrow transplant. Specimen: CD4+ T cells from blood, collected before the transplant. CDR3 protein: CASSLRVQQGGNEQFF. The CDR3 DNA reads as TGCGCCAGCAGCTTGAGGGTTCAACAGGGGGGGAATGAGCAGTTCTTC.